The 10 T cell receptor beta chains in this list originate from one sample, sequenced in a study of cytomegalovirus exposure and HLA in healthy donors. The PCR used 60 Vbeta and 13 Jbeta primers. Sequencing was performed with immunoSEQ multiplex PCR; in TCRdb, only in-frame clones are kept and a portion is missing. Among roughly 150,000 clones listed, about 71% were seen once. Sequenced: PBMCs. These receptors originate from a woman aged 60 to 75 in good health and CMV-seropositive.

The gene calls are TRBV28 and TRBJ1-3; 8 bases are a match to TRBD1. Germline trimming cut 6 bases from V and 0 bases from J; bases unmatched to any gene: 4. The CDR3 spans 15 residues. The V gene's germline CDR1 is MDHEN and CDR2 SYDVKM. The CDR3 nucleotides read TGTGCCAGCAGCCCGACAGGGGACTCTGGAAACACCATATATTTT. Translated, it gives CASSPTGDSGNTIYF.

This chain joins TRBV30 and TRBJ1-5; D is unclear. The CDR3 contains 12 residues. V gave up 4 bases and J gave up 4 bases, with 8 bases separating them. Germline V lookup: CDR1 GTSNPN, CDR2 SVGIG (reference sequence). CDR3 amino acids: CAWTSGNQPQHF. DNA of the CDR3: TGTGCCTGGACCTCAGGTAATCAGCCCCAGCATTTT.

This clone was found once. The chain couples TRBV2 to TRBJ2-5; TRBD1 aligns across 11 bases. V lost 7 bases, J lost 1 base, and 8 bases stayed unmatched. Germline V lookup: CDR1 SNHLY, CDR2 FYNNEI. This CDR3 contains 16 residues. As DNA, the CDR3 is TGTGCCAGCACCGTTGGACAGGGGGCCTTCCAAGAGACCCAGTACTTC. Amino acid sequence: CASTVGQGAFQETQYF.

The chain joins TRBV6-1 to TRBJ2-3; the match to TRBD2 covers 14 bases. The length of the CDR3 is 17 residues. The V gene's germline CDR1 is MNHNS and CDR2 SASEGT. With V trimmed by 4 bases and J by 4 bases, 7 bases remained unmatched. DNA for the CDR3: TGTGCCAGCAGTGGGGGGGGACTAGCGGGAGAGGCAGATACGCAGTATTTT. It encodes CASSGGGLAGEADTQYF.

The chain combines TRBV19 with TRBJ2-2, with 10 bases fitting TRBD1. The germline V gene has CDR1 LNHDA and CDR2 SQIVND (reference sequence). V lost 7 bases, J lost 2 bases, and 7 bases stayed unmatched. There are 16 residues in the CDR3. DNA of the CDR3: TGTGCCAGTACCCGGGACAGGGGTGGTAACACCGGGGAGCTGTTTTTT. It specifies CASTRDRGGNTGELFF. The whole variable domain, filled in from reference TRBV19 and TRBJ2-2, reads DGGITQSPKYLFRKEGQNVTLSCEQNLNHDAMYWYRQDPGQGLRLIYYSQIVNDFQKGDIAEGYSVSREKKESFPLTVTSAQKNPTAFYLCASTRDRGGNTGELFFGEGSRLTVL.

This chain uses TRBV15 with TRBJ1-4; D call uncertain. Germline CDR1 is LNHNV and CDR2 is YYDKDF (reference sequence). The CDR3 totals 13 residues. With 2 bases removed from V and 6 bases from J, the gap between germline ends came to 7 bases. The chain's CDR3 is CATSRSIDEKLFF. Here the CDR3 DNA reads TGTGCCACCAGCAGATCCATTGATGAAAAACTGTTTTTT.

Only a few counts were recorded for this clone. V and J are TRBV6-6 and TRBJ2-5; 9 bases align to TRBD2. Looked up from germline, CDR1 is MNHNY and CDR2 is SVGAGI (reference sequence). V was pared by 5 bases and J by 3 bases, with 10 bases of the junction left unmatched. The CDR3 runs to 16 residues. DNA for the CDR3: TGTGCCAGCAGTCGTCCCTTAGCGGGAGTAAAAGAGACCCAGTACTTC. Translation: CASSRPLAGVKETQYF.

Here the CDR3 DNA reads TGTGCCAGCAGTTTACCGGGTTACAATGAGCAGTTCTTC. It translates to CASSLPGYNEQFF. The rearrangement joins TRBV28 to TRBJ2-1; the D is unclear. Trimming stripped 2 bases from V and 4 bases from J, with 6 bases between. This CDR3 spans 13 amino acids. Germline V gene data show CDR1 as MDHEN and CDR2 as SYDVKM.

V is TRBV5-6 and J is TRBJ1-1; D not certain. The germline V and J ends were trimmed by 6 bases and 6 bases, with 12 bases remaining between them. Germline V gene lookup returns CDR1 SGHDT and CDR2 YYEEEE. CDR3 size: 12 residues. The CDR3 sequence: CASTGGLPEAFF. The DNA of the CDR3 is TGTGCCAGCACCGGTGGGCTCCCTGAAGCTTTCTTT.

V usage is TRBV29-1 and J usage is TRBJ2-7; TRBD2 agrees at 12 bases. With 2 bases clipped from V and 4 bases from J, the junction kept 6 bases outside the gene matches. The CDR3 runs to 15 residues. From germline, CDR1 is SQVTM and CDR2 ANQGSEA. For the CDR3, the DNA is TGCAGCGTTGAAAAGACTAGCGGGAGAAGGTACGAGCAGTACTTC. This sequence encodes CSVEKTSGRRYEQYF.